A selection of T cell receptor beta chains follows, all from one sample in a study of cytomegalovirus exposure and HLA in healthy donors. Sequencing was performed with immunoSEQ multiplex PCR; in TCRdb, only in-frame clones are kept and a portion is missing. Among about 130,000 clones, about 80% were seen once, and the ten largest hold under 4.5%. Material for sequencing was PBMCs. These receptors all come from a woman aged 40 to 50 in good health and CMV-seronegative. Each CDR3 is given with its conserved first and last residue. A D gene is named only where the DNA matches it firmly. The listing skips clone size in some rows; elsewhere it reads once, few, many or a size class.

size	D	length	V	J	CDR3	DNA
NA	NA	14	TRBV18	TRBJ2-7	CASSPPTANYEQYF	TGTGCCAGCTCACCACCGACAGCTAACTACGAGCAGTACTTC
NA	TRBD2	18	TRBV5-1	TRBJ2-2	CASSFSTSGGLDTGELFF	TGCGCCAGCAGCTTTTCGACTAGCGGGGGGCTAGACACCGGGGAGCTGTTTTTT
once	TRBD1	14	TRBV18	TRBJ1-1	CASSPPYGTGEAFF	TGTGCCAGCTCACCACCCTACGGGACAGGGGAAGCTTTCTTT
NA	TRBD1	17	TRBV4-1	TRBJ1-4	CASSQADRGLTNEKLFF	TGCGCCAGCAGCCAAGCCGACAGGGGCTTGACTAATGAAAAACTGTTTTTT
NA	NA	13	TRBV27	TRBJ1-1	CASSLTVNTEAFF	TGTGCCAGCAGTCTCACGGTGAACACTGAAGCTTTCTTT
few	TRBD2	15	TRBV6-5	TRBJ2-1	CASSYSSGSGNEQFF	TGTGCCAGCAGTTACTCTAGCGGGAGTGGGAATGAGCAGTTCTTC
NA	NA	12	TRBV28	TRBJ1-4	CASTATNEKLFF	TGTGCCAGCACCGCAACTAATGAAAAACTGTTTTTT
NA	NA	13	TRBV18	TRBJ1-5	CASSPDRNQPQHF	TGTGCCAGCTCACCCGACAGAAATCAGCCCCAGCATTTT
once	NA	15	TRBV6-4	TRBJ1-6	CAGGGSQSQNSPLHF	TGTGCCGGGGGCGGTTCCCAGAGTCAAAATTCACCCCTCCACTTT
NA	NA	16	TRBV2	TRBJ1-3	CASSVVRPHSGNTIYF	TGTGCCAGCAGTGTTGTGAGGCCCCACTCTGGAAACACCATATATTTT
once	NA	15	TRBV5-4	TRBJ1-2	CASSFSGGGLSGYTF	TGTGCCAGCAGCTTCAGCGGGGGCGGTTTGTCAGGCTACACCTTC
NA	TRBD1	15	TRBV7-9	TRBJ1-6	CASSLDREPNSPLHF	TGTGCCAGCAGCCTCGACAGGGAACCTAATTCACCCCTCCACTTT
NA	NA	15	TRBV21-1	TRBJ1-1	CASSALTAMNTEAFF	TGTGCCAGCAGCGCCCTGACAGCCATGAACACTGAAGCTTTCTTT
NA	TRBD1	14	TRBV6-5	TRBJ2-7	CASSYSGTGPEQYF	TGTGCCAGCAGTTACTCGGGGACAGGGCCCGAGCAGTACTTC
NA	NA	17	TRBV4-1	TRBJ2-5	CASSQASSAGPQETQYF	TGCGCCAGCAGCCAAGCTAGCTCAGCGGGCCCGCAAGAGACCCAGTACTTC
NA	TRBD1	16	TRBV19	TRBJ1-1	CASSFQPGQGNTEAFF	TGTGCCAGTAGTTTTCAACCGGGACAGGGGAACACTGAAGCTTTCTTT
NA	NA	13	TRBV4-1	TRBJ2-2	CASSPQNTGELFF	TGCGCCAGCAGCCCACAGAACACCGGGGAGCTGTTTTTT
NA	TRBD2	13	TRBV6-6	TRBJ2-5	CASSAGGGETQYF	TGTGCCAGCAGTGCGGGGGGGGGAGAGACCCAGTACTTC
NA	NA	15	TRBV10-3	TRBJ2-3	CAIADSVSSTDTQYF	TGTGCCATCGCAGACTCGGTCTCTAGCACAGATACGCAGTATTTT
NA	TRBD1	13	TRBV19	TRBJ2-7	CASSLGTAYEQYF	TGTGCCAGTAGTCTGGGGACAGCCTACGAGCAGTACTTC
NA	NA	16	TRBV19	TRBJ2-7	CASSIAGGGKLREQYF	TGTGCCAGTAGTATCGCCGGGGGAGGAAAACTACGCGAGCAGTACTTC
NA	TRBD2	13	TRBV28	TRBJ2-7	CASSFRGAYEQYF	TGTGCCAGCAGTTTTCGGGGGGCCTACGAGCAGTACTTC
NA	NA	13	TRBV7-9	TRBJ2-7	CASSSPGNYEQYF	TGTGCCAGCAGCTCGCCCGGGAACTACGAGCAGTACTTC